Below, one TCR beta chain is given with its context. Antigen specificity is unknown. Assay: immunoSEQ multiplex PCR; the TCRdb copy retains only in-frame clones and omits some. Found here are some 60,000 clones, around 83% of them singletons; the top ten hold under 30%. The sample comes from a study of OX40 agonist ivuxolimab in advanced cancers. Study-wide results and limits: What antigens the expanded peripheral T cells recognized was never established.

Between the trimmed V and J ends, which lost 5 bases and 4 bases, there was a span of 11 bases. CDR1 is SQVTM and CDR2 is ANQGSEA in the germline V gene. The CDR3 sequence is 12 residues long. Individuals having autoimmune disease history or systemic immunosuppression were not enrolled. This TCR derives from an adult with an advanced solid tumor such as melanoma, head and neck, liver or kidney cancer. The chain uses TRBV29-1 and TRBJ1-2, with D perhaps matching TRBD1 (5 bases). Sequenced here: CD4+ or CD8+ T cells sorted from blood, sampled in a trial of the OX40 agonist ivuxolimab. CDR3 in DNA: TGCAGCGTTTTAGAGGGGAGCTATGGCTACACCTTC. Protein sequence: CSVLEGSYGYTF.